This T cell receptor (beta chain) is drawn from a study of OX40 agonist ivuxolimab in advanced cancers. Study at large: People who had prior anti-PD-1, anti-PD-L1 or anti-CTLA-4 therapy could take part, and around 40% had some. Two patients with cutaneous melanoma and one with hepatocellular carcinoma, three in total, showed partial responses.

Comments on this clone: Its specificity is unknown.

Notes on the study in general: CD4+ and CD8+ blood T cells expanded clonally by week 6 at 0.1 to 3.0 mg/kg. Some nonresponders additionally presented with little normalized T-cell clonal expansion.

Generated by immunoSEQ multiplex PCR, the TCRdb table keeps only in-frame clones and is missing some. This sample has 25,000 to 35,000 clones, with 80% to 85% found just once. V lost 7 bases and J 5 bases, leaving 15 bases between the germline ends. This CDR3 has 14 amino acids. Germline loops: CDR1 MNHEY, CDR2 SMNVEV (reference sequence). The sequencing used CD4+ or CD8+ T cells sorted from blood, collected in a trial of the OX40 agonist ivuxolimab. The rearrangement joins TRBV27 to TRBJ2-1; TRBD1 is a possible D gene (5 bases). The TCR was taken from an adult with an advanced solid tumor such as melanoma, head and neck, liver or kidney cancer. This CDR3 reads CASKGPRGNNEQFF. The CDR3 nucleotides are TGTGCCAGCAAAGGGCCTAGGGGCAACAATGAGCAGTTCTTC.